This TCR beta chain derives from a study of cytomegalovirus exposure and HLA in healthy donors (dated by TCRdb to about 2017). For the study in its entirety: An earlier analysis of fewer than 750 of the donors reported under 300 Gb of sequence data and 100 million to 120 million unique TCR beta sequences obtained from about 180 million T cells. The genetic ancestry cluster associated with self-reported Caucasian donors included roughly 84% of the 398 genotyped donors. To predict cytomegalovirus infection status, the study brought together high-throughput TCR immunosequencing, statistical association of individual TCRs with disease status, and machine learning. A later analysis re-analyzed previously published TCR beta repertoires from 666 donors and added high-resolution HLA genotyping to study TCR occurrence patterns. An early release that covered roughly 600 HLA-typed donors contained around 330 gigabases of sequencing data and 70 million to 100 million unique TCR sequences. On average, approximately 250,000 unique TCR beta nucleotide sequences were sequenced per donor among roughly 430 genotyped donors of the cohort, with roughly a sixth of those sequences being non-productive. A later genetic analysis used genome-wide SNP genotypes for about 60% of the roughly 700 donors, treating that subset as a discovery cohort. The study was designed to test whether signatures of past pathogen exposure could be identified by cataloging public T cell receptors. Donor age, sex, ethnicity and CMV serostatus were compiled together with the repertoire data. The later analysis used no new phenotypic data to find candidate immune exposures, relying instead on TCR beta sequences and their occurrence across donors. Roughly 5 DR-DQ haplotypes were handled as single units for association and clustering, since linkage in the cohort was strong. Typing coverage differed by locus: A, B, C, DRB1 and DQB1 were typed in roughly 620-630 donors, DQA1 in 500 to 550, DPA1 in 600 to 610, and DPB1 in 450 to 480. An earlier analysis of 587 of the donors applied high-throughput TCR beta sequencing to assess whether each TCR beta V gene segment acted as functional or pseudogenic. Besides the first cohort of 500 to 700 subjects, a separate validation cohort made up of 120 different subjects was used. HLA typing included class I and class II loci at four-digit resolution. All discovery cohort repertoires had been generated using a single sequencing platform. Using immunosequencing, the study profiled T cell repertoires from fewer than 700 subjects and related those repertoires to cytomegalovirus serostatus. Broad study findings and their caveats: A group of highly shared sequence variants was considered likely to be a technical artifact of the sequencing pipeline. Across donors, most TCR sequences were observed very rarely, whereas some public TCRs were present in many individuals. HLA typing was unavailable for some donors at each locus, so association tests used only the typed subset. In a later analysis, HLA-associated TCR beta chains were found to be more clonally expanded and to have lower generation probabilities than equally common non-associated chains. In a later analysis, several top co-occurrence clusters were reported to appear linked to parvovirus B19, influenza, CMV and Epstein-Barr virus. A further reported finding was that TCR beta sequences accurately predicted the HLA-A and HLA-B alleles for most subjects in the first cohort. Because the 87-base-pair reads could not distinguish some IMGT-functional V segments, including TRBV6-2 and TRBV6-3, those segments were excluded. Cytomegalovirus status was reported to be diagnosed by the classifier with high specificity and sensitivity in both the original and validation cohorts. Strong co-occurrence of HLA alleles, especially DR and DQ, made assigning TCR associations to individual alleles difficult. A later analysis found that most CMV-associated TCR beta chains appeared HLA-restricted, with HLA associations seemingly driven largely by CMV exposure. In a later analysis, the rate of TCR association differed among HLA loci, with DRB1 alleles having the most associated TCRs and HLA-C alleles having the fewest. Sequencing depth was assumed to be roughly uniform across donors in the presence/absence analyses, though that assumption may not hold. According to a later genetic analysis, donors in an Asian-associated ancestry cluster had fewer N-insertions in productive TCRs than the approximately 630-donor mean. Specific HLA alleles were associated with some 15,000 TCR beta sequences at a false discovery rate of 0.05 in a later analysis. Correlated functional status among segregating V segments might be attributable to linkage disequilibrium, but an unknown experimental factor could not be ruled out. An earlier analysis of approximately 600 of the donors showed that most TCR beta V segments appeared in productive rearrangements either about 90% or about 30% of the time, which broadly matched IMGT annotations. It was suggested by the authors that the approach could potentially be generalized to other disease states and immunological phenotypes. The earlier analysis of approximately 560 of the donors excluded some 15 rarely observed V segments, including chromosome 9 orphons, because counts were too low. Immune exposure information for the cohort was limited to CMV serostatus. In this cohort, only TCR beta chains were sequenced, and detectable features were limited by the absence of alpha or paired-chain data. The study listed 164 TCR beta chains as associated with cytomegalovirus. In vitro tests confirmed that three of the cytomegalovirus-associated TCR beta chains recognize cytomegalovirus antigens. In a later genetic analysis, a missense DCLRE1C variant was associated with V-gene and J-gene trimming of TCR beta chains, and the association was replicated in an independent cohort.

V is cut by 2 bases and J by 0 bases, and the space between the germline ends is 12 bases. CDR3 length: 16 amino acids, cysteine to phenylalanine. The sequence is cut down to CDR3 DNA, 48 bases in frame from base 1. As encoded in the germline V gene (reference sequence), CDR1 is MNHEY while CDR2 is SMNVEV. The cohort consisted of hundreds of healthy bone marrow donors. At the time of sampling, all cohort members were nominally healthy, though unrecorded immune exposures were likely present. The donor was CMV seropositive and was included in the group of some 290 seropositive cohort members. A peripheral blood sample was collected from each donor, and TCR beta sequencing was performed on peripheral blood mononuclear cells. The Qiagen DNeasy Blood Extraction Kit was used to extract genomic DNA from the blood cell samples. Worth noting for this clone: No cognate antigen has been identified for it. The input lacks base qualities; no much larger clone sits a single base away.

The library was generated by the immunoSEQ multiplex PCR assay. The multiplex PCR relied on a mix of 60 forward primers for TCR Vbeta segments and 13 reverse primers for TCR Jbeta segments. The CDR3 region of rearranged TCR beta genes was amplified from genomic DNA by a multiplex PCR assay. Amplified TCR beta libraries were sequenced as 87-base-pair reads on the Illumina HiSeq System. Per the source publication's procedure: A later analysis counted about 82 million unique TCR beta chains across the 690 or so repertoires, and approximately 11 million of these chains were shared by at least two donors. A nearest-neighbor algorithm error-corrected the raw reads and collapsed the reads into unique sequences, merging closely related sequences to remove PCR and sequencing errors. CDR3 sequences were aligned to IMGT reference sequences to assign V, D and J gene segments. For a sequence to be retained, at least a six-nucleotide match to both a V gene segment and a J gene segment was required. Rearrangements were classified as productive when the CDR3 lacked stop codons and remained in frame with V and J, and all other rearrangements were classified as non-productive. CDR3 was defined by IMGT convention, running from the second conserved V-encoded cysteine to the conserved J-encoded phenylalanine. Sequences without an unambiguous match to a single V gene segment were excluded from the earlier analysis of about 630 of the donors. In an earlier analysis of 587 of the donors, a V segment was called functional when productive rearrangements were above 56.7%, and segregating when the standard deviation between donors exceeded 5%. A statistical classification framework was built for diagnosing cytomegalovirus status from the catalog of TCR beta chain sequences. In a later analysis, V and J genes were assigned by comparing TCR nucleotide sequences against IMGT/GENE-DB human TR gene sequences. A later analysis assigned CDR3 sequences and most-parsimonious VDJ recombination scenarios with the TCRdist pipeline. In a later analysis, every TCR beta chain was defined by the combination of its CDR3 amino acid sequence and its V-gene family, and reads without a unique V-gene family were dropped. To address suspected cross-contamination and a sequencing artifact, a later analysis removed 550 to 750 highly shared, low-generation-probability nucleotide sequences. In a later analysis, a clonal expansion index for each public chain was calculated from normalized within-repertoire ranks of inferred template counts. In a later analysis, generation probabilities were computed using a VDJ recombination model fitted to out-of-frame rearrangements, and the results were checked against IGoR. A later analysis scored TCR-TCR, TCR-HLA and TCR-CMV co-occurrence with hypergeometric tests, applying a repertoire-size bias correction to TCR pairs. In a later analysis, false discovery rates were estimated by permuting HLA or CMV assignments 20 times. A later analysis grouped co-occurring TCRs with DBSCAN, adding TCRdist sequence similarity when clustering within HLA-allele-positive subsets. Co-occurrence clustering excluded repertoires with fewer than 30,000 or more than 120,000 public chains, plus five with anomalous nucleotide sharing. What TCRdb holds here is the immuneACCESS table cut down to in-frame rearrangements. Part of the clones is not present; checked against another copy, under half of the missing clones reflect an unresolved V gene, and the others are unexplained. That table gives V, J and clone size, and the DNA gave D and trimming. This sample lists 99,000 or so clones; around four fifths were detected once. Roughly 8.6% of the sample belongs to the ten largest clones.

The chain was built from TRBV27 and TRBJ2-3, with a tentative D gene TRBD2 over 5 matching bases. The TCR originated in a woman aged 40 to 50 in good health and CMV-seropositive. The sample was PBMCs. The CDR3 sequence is CASSLVLAESTDTQYF. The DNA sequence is TGTGCCAGCAGTTTAGTTCTAGCAGAAAGCACAGATACGCAGTATTTT.